The 28 T cell receptor beta chains below all came from one sample that was sequenced in a study of shared clonotypes between healthy human individuals. TCRdb keeps only in-frame clones here, not all; method: immunoSEQ multiplex PCR. The profile shows a few hundred thousand clones, roughly 79% of them singletons. Sequenced input: PBMCs. These receptors were collected from a woman in her 40s in good health. Some clones in this sample may be carry-over from other donors' samples.

On this clone itself: One end of the junction fails to match germline, which may point to a read error. This rearrangement joins TRBV5-3 to TRBJ2-1; a possible D gene is TRBD2 (5 bases). TRBV5-3 belongs to the ORF category, with a function that is uncertain. This CDR3 contains 15 residues. The CDR3 DNA reads TGTGCCAGCAGCTTGGCCGTGGTGAGGGTCCATGAGCAGTTCTTC. It codes for CASSLAVVRVHEQFF.

The CDR3: CASSQLAARNTGELFF. The CDR3 nucleotides are TGTGCCAGCAGCCAACTAGCGGCCCGGAACACCGGGGAGCTGTTTTTT. The rearrangement uses TRBV7-3 and TRBJ2-2, with 8 positions matching TRBD2. The V and J ends lost 5 bases and 1 base, in that order; junction bases with no gene match: 6. Germline CDR1 and CDR2: SGHTA and FQGTGA. The CDR3 loop spans 16 amino acids. The full variable domain, its missing parts supplied by reference TRBV7-3 and TRBJ2-2, is GAGVSQTPSNKVTEKGKYVELRCDPISGHTALYWYRQSLGQGPEFLIYFQGTGAADDSGLPNDRFFAVRPEGSVSTLKIQRTERGDSAVYLCASSQLAARNTGELFFGEGSRLTVL.

This clone was observed once. The V and J genes are TRBV6-6 and TRBJ2-5; 9 bases line up with TRBD2. V trimming: 4 bases; J trimming: 1 base; junction bases outside the gene matches: 1. Germline V gene lookup returns CDR1 MNHNY and CDR2 SVGAGI (reference sequence). The CDR3 runs to 14 residues. The CDR3 spells CASSSTSGQETQYF. CDR3 in DNA: TGTGCCAGCAGTTCGACTAGCGGCCAAGAGACCCAGTACTTC.

The gene calls are TRBV2 and TRBJ1-3, with 7 nucleotides matching TRBD1. The ends lost 2 bases at V and 1 base at J; junction bases unmatched: 2. The V gene's germline CDR1 is SNHLY and CDR2 FYNNEI. The CDR3 totals 15 residues. DNA for the CDR3: TGTGCCAGCAGTGAATTCAGGGGGTCTGGAAACACCATATATTTT. Translated: CASSEFRGSGNTIYF.

The chain couples TRBV5-8 to TRBJ2-1; D uncertain. From germline, CDR1 is SGHTS and CDR2 YDEGEE. The CDR3 totals 17 residues. V lost 4 bases, J lost 4 bases, and 21 bases lay in between. The CDR3 DNA is TGTGCCAGCAGCGATACTTCAGGATATGGGGTGTACAATGAGCAGTTCTTC. This gives the protein CASSDTSGYGVYNEQFF. Using reference TRBV5-8 and TRBJ2-1 for the parts outside the CDR3, the full variable domain is EAGVTQSPTHLIKTRGQQATLRCSPISGHTSVYWYQQALGLGLQFLLWYDEGEERNRGNFPPRFSGRQFPNYSSELNVNALELEDSALYLCASSDTSGYGVYNEQFFGPGTRLTVL.

This chain joins TRBV5-4 and TRBJ2-5, with D possibly TRBD1 on 6 matching bases. Germline V gives CDR1 SGHNT, CDR2 YYREEE (reference sequence). This CDR3 spans 13 amino acids. V lost 1 base to trimming and J lost 4 bases, with 8 bases between them. CDR3 region: CASSLRGRETQYF. The CDR3 region has the DNA TGTGCCAGCAGCTTGAGGGGGAGAGAGACCCAGTACTTC.

The V and J genes are TRBV6-5 and TRBJ1-2, with D perhaps TRBD1 (5 bases). This CDR3 spans 13 amino acids. Looked up from germline, CDR1 is MNHEY and CDR2 is SVGAGI. V lost 4 bases to trimming and J lost 2 bases, with 8 bases between them. The CDR3 DNA reads TGTGCCAGCAGTTCTCGACAGAACTATGGCTACACCTTC. Translated, it gives CASSSRQNYGYTF.

For this clone: Given a far larger clone just one base away, this is likely a sequencing read error. This chain connects TRBV6-4 to TRBJ2-5; 12 nucleotides line up with TRBD2. Germline CDR1 MRHNA, CDR2 SNTAGT. V was pared by 5 bases and J by 2 bases, with 3 bases of the junction left unmatched. This CDR3 is 15 amino acids long. CDR3 coding DNA: TGTGCCAGCAGTCCCGGGACTAGCGGGCAAGAGACCCAGTACTTC. This gives the protein CASSPGTSGQETQYF.

This clone was observed a handful of times. V is TRBV10-2 and J is TRBJ2-1; no firm D call. V was clipped by 5 bases and J by 12 bases, with 11 bases between them. The germline V gene encodes CDR1 WSHSY and CDR2 SAAADI. This CDR3 region has 11 residues. CDR3: CASSPDLRQFF. The CDR3, as DNA: TGCGCCAGCAGTCCTGACCTGCGGCAGTTCTTC.

The genes are TRBV5-8 and TRBJ2-1; 12 bases agree with TRBD2. The CDR3 spans 15 residues. Germline assignment: CDR1 SGHTS and CDR2 YDEGEE. J lost 5 bases, V lost 3 bases, and 3 bases had no gene match. The CDR3 sequence: CASSWGLAGDNEQFF. CDR3 nucleotide sequence: TGTGCCAGCAGCTGGGGACTAGCGGGCGACAATGAGCAGTTCTTC.

CDR3 sequence (DNA): TGTGCCAGCAGCTCCATCACAGATACGCAGTATTTT. This sequence encodes CASSSITDTQYF. The rearrangement uses TRBV11-2 and TRBJ2-3; no clear D gene. CDR3 length: 12 residues. V dropped 4 bases and J dropped 2 bases, with 4 bases sitting between them. Germline assignment: CDR1 SGHAT and CDR2 FQNNGV.

The chain combines TRBV5-1 with TRBJ2-3; possibly TRBD1 for D (5 bases). The germline V gene has CDR1 SGHRS and CDR2 YFSETQ. Trimming left V 4 bases short and J 0 bases short, with 12 bases between. This CDR3 is built from 15 residues. DNA of the CDR3: TGCGCCAGCAGCCCACAGGAGTCTAGCACAGATACGCAGTATTTT. Amino acids: CASSPQESSTDTQYF. Complete variable domain (other parts from reference TRBV5-1 and TRBJ2-3): KAGVTQTPRYLIKTRGQQVTLSCSPISGHRSVSWYQQTPGQGLQFLFEYFSETQRNKGNFPGRFSGRQFSNSRSEMNVSTLELGDSALYLCASSPQESSTDTQYFGPGTRLTVL.

This CDR3 is CASSGGTSANEQFF. The CDR3 DNA reads TGTGCCAGCAGCGGGGGGACTAGCGCCAATGAGCAGTTCTTC. The chain uses TRBV7-8 and TRBJ2-1; the match to TRBD2 covers 10 bases. V lost 5 bases to trimming and J lost 6 bases; unmatched junction nucleotides: 4. The CDR3 has 14 residues. Germline-derived CDR1 and CDR2 are SGHVS and FQNEAQ. Variable domain in full (rest from reference TRBV7-8 and TRBJ2-1): GAGVSQSPRYKVAKRGQDVALRCDPISGHVSLFWYQQALGQGPEFLTYFQNEAQLDKSGLPSDRFFAERPEGSVSTLKIQRTQQEDSAVYLCASSGGTSANEQFFGPGTRLTVL.

The chain employs TRBV7-9 and TRBJ2-1; tentatively, D is TRBD1 or TRBD2 (5 bases each). From germline, CDR1 is SEHNR and CDR2 FQNEAQ (reference sequence). Trimming pared 6 bases from V and 1 base from J, leaving 13 bases between. There are 15 residues in the CDR3. The CDR3 spells CASRTRQPSYNEQFF. The CDR3 coding sequence is TGTGCCAGCAGAACTAGACAGCCTTCCTACAATGAGCAGTTCTTC.

The genes are TRBV5-4 and TRBJ1-1; no clear D. The CDR3 sequence is 14 residues long. Germline assignment: CDR1 SGHNT and CDR2 YYREEE (reference sequence). Trimming left V 5 bases short and J 3 bases short, with 14 bases between. The CDR3 nucleotides read TGTGCCAGCAGGATCTACGGGGAGCACACTGAAGCTTTCTTT. Amino acids: CASRIYGEHTEAFF.

As for this clone: Other DNA sequences in this specimen translate into the identical CDR3. The chain joins TRBV28 to TRBJ1-5, with no clear D. The CDR3 contains 12 residues. V was pared by 3 bases and J by 7 bases, with 7 bases between. Germline V CDR1 and CDR2: MDHEN, SYDVKM. CDR3 amino acids: CASSFSGQPQHF. In DNA, the CDR3 is TGTGCCAGCAGTTTTTCGGGGCAGCCCCAGCATTTT.

V and J are TRBV5-6 and TRBJ1-2; 8 positions match TRBD1. The V segment lost 1 base and the J segment 4 bases; nucleotides outside the gene matches: 6. Germline assignment: CDR1 SGHDT and CDR2 YYEEEE. The CDR3 extends over 15 amino acids. The CDR3 here is CASSLLDRVGYGYTF. Written as DNA, the CDR3 is TGTGCCAGCAGCTTGCTGGACAGGGTGGGCTATGGCTACACCTTC.

This clone occurred a few times. This chain connects TRBV4-2 to TRBJ1-2; a possible D gene is TRBD1 (5 bases). Trimming took off 0 bases at V and 8 bases at J, with 16 bases between the two ends. The CDR3 spans 15 residues. Per germline, CDR1 LGHNA and CDR2 YNFKEQ. The DNA for the CDR3 is TGTGCCAGCAGCCAAGAGATGACAGCTCTTTGGGGCTACACCTTC. Translating it yields CASSQEMTALWGYTF.

The gene calls are TRBV27 and TRBJ1-2; tentative D call: TRBD1 (5 bases). The CDR3 runs 15 residues. Germline values: CDR1 MNHEY, CDR2 SMNVEV (reference sequence). Trimming took 2 bases from V and 0 from J, leaving 10 bases between them. This CDR3 is CASSLRGRANYGYTF. Here the CDR3 DNA reads TGTGCCAGCAGTTTAAGGGGCAGGGCTAACTATGGCTACACCTTC.

V usage is TRBV19 and J usage is TRBJ1-4, with a possible D match to TRBD1 (5 bases). Germline loops: CDR1 LNHDA, CDR2 SQIVND (reference sequence). V dropped 4 bases and J dropped 4 bases, with 10 bases sitting between them. The CDR3 is made up of 14 amino acids. The CDR3 nucleotides read TGTGCCAGTAGTACGGACACTTTTAATGAAAAACTGTTTTTT. Amino acids: CASSTDTFNEKLFF.

As DNA, the CDR3 is TGTGCCAGCAGTCCCCGCATGAATACCGCGGACACTGAAGCTTTCTTT. It specifies CASSPRMNTADTEAFF. The V call is TRBV6-6, the J call TRBJ1-1; D ambiguous. The V end was cut by 5 bases, the J end by 3 bases, with 19 bases between. Per the germline V gene, CDR1 is MNHNY and CDR2 is SVGAGI (reference sequence). CDR3 length equals 16 residues.

This sequence joins TRBV5-1 and TRBJ2-3; unclear D gene. This CDR3 comprises 13 residues. Germline V CDR1 and CDR2: SGHRS, YFSETQ. Trimming stripped 2 bases from V and 7 bases from J, with 11 bases between. CDR3 loop: CASSFGTRNTQYF. In DNA, the CDR3 is TGCGCCAGCAGCTTCGGAACCCGTAATACGCAGTATTTT.

The CDR3 region has the DNA TGTGCCAGCAGCTTAACGCTACCCCGAGAGACCCAGTACTTC. Translation: CASSLTLPRETQYF. The rearrangement joins TRBV11-2 to TRBJ2-5; D is ambiguous. There are 14 residues in the CDR3. Trimming removed 2 bases at V and 4 bases at J, with 11 bases between. Germline values: CDR1 SGHAT, CDR2 FQNNGV.

The count of this clone is one. The chain combines TRBV4-2 with TRBJ2-2; D is uncertain. Germline V gives CDR1 LGHNA, CDR2 YNFKEQ. This CDR3 region has 16 residues. V lost 1 base to trimming and J lost 2 bases, with 11 bases between them. The CDR3: CASSQGRHANTGELFF. The CDR3 nucleotides are TGTGCCAGCAGCCAAGGTCGTCATGCAAACACCGGGGAGCTGTTTTTT.

The rearrangement joins TRBV18 to TRBJ1-1; a weak D match, TRBD1 (5 bases). The V gene's germline CDR1 is KGHSH and CDR2 LQKENI. Trimming left V 3 bases short and J 5 bases short, with 16 bases between. There are 15 residues in the CDR3. Written as DNA, the CDR3 is TGTGCCAGCTCACCTACAGGTCTTGAGGGGACTGAAGCTTTCTTT. It codes for CASSPTGLEGTEAFF.

Turning to this clone: A far more abundant clone sits one base away, making this likely a read error. The rearrangement uses TRBV6-1 and TRBJ2-7; TRBD2 agrees at 7 bases. Germline lookup yields CDR1 MNHNS and CDR2 SASEGT. This CDR3 comprises 14 residues. The CDR3 loop is CVSLGLSDSYEQYF. CDR3 coding DNA: TGTGTCAGCCTGGGACTATCCGACTCCTACGAGCAGTACTTC.

This chain connects TRBV5-1 to TRBJ2-1; D is unclear. The germline V gene has CDR1 SGHRS and CDR2 YFSETQ. V was cut by 0 bases and J by 5 bases, with 6 bases left in between. The CDR3 has 13 residues. Here the CDR3 DNA reads TGCGCCAGCAGCTTGGAGGTCAACAATGAGCAGTTCTTC. Translating it yields CASSLEVNNEQFF.

This clone was seen a single time. The gene calls are TRBV5-1 and TRBJ2-7; the match to TRBD2 covers 9 bases. J was trimmed by 4 bases and V by 5 bases; bases with no gene match: 10. Germline lookup yields CDR1 SGHRS and CDR2 YFSETQ. This CDR3 contains 15 residues. For the CDR3, the DNA is TGCGCCAGCAGGGTGGCTAGCGGGACACGATACGAGCAGTACTTC. This gives the protein CASRVASGTRYEQYF.